Following are 32 T cell receptor beta chains from one sample sequenced in a study of blood T cell repertoires in COVID-19. The method was immunoSEQ multiplex PCR; TCRdb's version includes in-frame clones alone and lacks a portion of them. Altogether about 350,000 clones are present, around nine tenths being singletons, with the ten largest covering around 3.5%. The source material was peripheral blood. These receptors were obtained from a young woman who had recovered from COVID-19.

V gene TRBV5-1 combines with J gene TRBJ2-1; 9 bases fit TRBD1. The CDR3 runs 15 residues. After removal of 0 bases from V and 6 bases from J, the junction contained 4 bases not matched to a gene. Germline V gene sequence: CDR1 SGHRS, CDR2 YFSETQ. In DNA form, the CDR3 reads TGCGCCAGCAGCTTGGCCGGGACAGGGCGCAATGAGCAGTTCTTC. Amino acids: CASSLAGTGRNEQFF.

The V call is TRBV5-3, the J call TRBJ1-1, with a possible D match to TRBD1 (5 bases). TRBV5-3 is placed among ORFs of uncertain function. CDR3 length: 16 residues. Trimming stripped 0 bases from V and 4 bases from J, with 16 bases between. CDR3 nucleotides: TGTGCCAGAAGCTTGGTGGGGGGAAAGGCGCTCACTGAAGCTTTCTTT. This gives the protein CARSLVGGKALTEAFF.

The count of this clone is one. V gene TRBV10-2 combines with J gene TRBJ2-5, with D unclear. Germline V gives CDR1 WSHSY, CDR2 SAAADI. The V end lost 4 bases, the J end lost 0 bases, and 9 bases lay between the germline ends. This CDR3 contains 14 residues. CDR3 DNA sequence: TGCGCCAGCAGTGGAGACAACTACCAAGAGACCCAGTACTTC. Amino acid sequence: CASSGDNYQETQYF.

V gene TRBV11-3 combines with J gene TRBJ2-3, with TRBD2 matching over 8 bases. Germline V gives CDR1 SGHNT, CDR2 YENEEA. This CDR3 contains 16 residues. After removal of 4 bases from V and 4 bases from J, the junction contained 10 bases not matched to a gene. The CDR3 reads CASSSKKAGAPDTQYF. The CDR3 DNA reads TGTGCCAGCAGCTCCAAAAAAGCGGGAGCCCCAGATACGCAGTATTTT.

The chain is built from TRBV9 and TRBJ1-1, with D possibly being TRBD1 (6 bases). Trimming left V 4 bases short and J 0 bases short, with 13 bases between. This CDR3 region has 15 residues. Germline lookup yields CDR1 SGDLS and CDR2 YYNGEE. Here the CDR3 reads CASSPSTGLNTEAFF. CDR3 nucleotides: TGTGCCAGCAGCCCCTCGACAGGATTGAACACTGAAGCTTTCTTT.

J is TRBJ2-1 and V is TRBV30; 10 bases align to TRBD2. The germline CDR1 and CDR2 sequences are GTSNPN and SVGIG (reference sequence). The V and J ends lost 4 bases and 2 bases, in that order; junction bases with no gene match: 11. The CDR3 length is 17 residues. Here the CDR3 DNA reads TGTGCCTGGACCCCCTTAAAGGGACTAGCGACCTACAATGAGCAGTTCTTC. This translates into CAWTPLKGLATYNEQFF.

V and J are TRBV6-2 or TRBV6-3 and TRBJ2-7; 10 bases match TRBD1. Per germline, CDR1 MNHEY and CDR2 SVGEGT. This CDR3 has 16 amino acids. V dropped 4 bases and J dropped 7; count of bases not matched to a gene: 13. The CDR3 protein is CASSSSRADRGREQYV. For the CDR3, the DNA is TGTGCCAGCAGTTCCTCCAGAGCGGACAGGGGGAGAGAGCAGTACGTC.

This CDR3 reads CASSLNPSGSAGELFF. The CDR3 DNA sequence: TGTGCCAGCAGCTTAAATCCAAGCGGGAGCGCCGGGGAGCTGTTTTTT. V is TRBV7-8 and J is TRBJ2-2, with 8 bases fitting TRBD2. Per the germline V gene, CDR1 is SGHVS and CDR2 is FQNEAQ. CDR3 size: 16 residues. Losses at the gene ends were 2 bases for V and 6 bases for J; bases not matched to a gene: 8.

The chain carries TRBV6-5 and TRBJ1-2, with D uncertain. This CDR3 is built from 13 residues. Germline V lookup: CDR1 MNHEY, CDR2 SVGAGI. V gave up 2 bases and J gave up 6 bases, with 10 bases separating them. The CDR3 here is CASSYGGMNGYTF. CDR3 coding DNA: TGTGCCAGCAGTTACGGAGGGATGAATGGCTACACCTTC.

This chain uses TRBV10-1 with TRBJ2-1, with 7 bases aligning to TRBD2. Germline CDR1 is WNHNN and CDR2 is SYGVQD (reference sequence). This CDR3 contains 15 residues. Trimming cost V 2 bases and J 5 bases; bases outside gene matches: 6. DNA for the CDR3: TGCGCCAGCAGTGAGAGCGGGACCGCCGACAATGAGCAGTTCTTC. Protein sequence: CASSESGTADNEQFF.

The table lists this clone with a count of one. This chain connects TRBV28 to TRBJ2-1; tentative D call: TRBD2 (5 bases). V was cut by 3 bases and J by 4 bases, with 13 bases left in between. The CDR3 totals 15 residues. CDR1 and CDR2 (germline): MDHEN, SYDVKM. The CDR3 sequence: CASSFMLAGYNEQFF. DNA for the CDR3: TGTGCCAGCAGTTTTATGCTAGCTGGGTACAATGAGCAGTTCTTC.

Turning to this clone: The junction departs from the called germline gene at one end, perhaps through a read error. This chain links TRBV23-1 with TRBJ2-1; 9 bases align to TRBD2. TRBV23-1 is treated as an ORF (open reading frame) with a function not yet certain. CDR3 length equals 22 residues. The CDR3 sequence is CASSQRPGPPPGGRASHNEQFF. In nucleotides, the CDR3 is TGCGCCAGCAGTCAACGGCCAGGGCCCCCCCCTGGCGGGAGGGCCTCCCACAATGAGCAGTTCTTC.

V usage is TRBV11-3 and J usage is TRBJ2-1; perhaps TRBD2 as D (6 bases). The CDR3 has 12 amino acids. The germline V and J ends were trimmed by 7 bases and 10 bases, with 14 bases remaining between them. CDR1 SGHNT and CDR2 YENEEA come from the germline V gene. In nucleotides, the CDR3 is TGTGCCAGCACCCCCGGGAGCGGGGAGCAGTTCTTC. This translates into CASTPGSGEQFF.

CDR3 amino acids: CASSLVLGGGNEQFF. Written as DNA, the CDR3 is TGTGCCAGCAGCTTAGTCCTAGGCGGGGGCAATGAGCAGTTCTTC. The chain uses TRBV7-2 and TRBJ2-1, with 7 bases lining up with TRBD2. With 1 base clipped from V and 6 bases from J, the junction kept 6 bases outside the gene matches. Germline V lookup: CDR1 SGHTA, CDR2 FQGNSA. The CDR3 has 15 amino acids.

In its sample, this clone was seen once. This sequence joins TRBV13 and TRBJ2-1, with 7 bases that match TRBD1. The V and J ends lost 4 bases and 3 bases, in that order; junction bases with no gene match: 3. Germline V gene sequence: CDR1 PRHDT, CDR2 FYEKMQ (reference sequence). This CDR3 contains 14 residues. The CDR3 reads CASSSRGYYNEQFF. CDR3 DNA: TGTGCCAGCAGCTCCAGGGGGTACTACAATGAGCAGTTCTTC.

CDR3 region: CASSLQGARWMNTEAFF. The CDR3 nucleotides read TGTGCCAGCAGCTTACAGGGGGCAAGGTGGATGAACACTGAAGCTTTCTTT. V is TRBV27 and J is TRBJ1-1, with 9 bases aligning to TRBD1. CDR1 is MNHEY and CDR2 is SMNVEV in the germline V gene (reference sequence). The CDR3 has 17 residues. The ends lost 6 bases at V and 0 bases at J; junction bases unmatched: 11.

CDR3 DNA: TGCGCCAGCAGCTTCCGAGGACAGGACGGAGCTTTCTTT. This translates into CASSFRGQDGAFF. The chain has TRBV5-1 and TRBJ1-1; 7 positions agree with TRBD1. The CDR3 contains 13 residues. Germline loops: CDR1 SGHRS, CDR2 YFSETQ. The V and J ends lost 2 bases and 10 bases, in that order; junction bases with no gene match: 8.

This clone was observed a single time. The chain has TRBV11-2 and TRBJ2-1; D might be TRBD2 (6 bases). Germline V CDR1 and CDR2: SGHAT, FQNNGV. The CDR3 extends over 15 amino acids. V was clipped by 0 bases and J by 7 bases, with 13 bases between them. CDR3: CASSLDSLTRNEQFF. The CDR3 nucleotides read TGTGCCAGCAGCTTAGATTCCCTGACTAGGAATGAGCAGTTCTTC. Variable domain in full (rest from reference TRBV11-2 and TRBJ2-1): EAGVAQSPRYKIIEKRQSVAFWCNPISGHATLYWYQQILGQGPKLLIQFQNNGVVDDSQLPKDRFSAERLKGVDSTLKIQPAKLEDSAVYLCASSLDSLTRNEQFFGPGTRLTVL.

The chain joins TRBV6-5 to TRBJ2-1; 10 bases match TRBD2. After removal of 7 bases from V and 4 bases from J, the junction contained 1 base not matched to a gene. This CDR3 has 13 amino acids. The germline V gene has CDR1 MNHEY and CDR2 SVGAGI. The CDR3 DNA reads TGTGCCAGCACTAGCGGGAGTTACAATGAGCAGTTCTTC. This sequence encodes CASTSGSYNEQFF.

This sequence joins TRBV5-6 and TRBJ2-7, with 15 bases that match TRBD2. CDR3 length equals 17 residues. Per the germline V gene, CDR1 is SGHDT and CDR2 is YYEEEE. The trim removed 1 base at V and 2 bases at J, leaving 4 bases unmatched. CDR3 in DNA: TGTGCCAGCAGCTTGATCGGACTAGCGGGAGGGACCTACGAGCAGTACGTC. This sequence encodes CASSLIGLAGGTYEQYV.

About this clone: One end of the junction fails to match germline, which may point to a read error. The chain employs TRBV7-9 and TRBJ2-3, with 10 bases that match TRBD2. Looked up from germline, CDR1 is SEHNR and CDR2 is FQNEAQ (reference sequence). This CDR3 region has 15 residues. The CDR3 nucleotides are TGTGCCAGCAGCCTAGCGGGAGAGGGCACAGATACGCAGTATTTT. Translating it yields CASSLAGEGTDTQYF.

V gene TRBV7-8 combines with J gene TRBJ1-5; TRBD1 is a possible D gene (6 bases). V was trimmed by 4 bases and J by 5 bases, leaving 15 bases between them. CDR1 and CDR2 (germline): SGHVS, FQNEAQ. The CDR3 runs to 15 residues. Here the CDR3 DNA reads TGTGCCAGCAGCTCCCTCGGGGAGGGGGATCAGCCCCAGCATTTT. Protein product: CASSSLGEGDQPQHF.

This sequence joins TRBV6-5 and TRBJ2-3, with 7 positions matching TRBD2. Germline V gene sequence: CDR1 MNHEY, CDR2 SVGAGI. CDR3 length: 16 residues. V gave up 0 bases and J gave up 2 bases; unmatched junction bases: 5. The CDR3 DNA follows: TGTGCCAGCAGTTACTCTAGCGGGCGATCCACAGATACGCAGTATTTT. Amino acids: CASSYSSGRSTDTQYF.

This chain links TRBV5-3 with TRBJ2-7, with 13 bases that match TRBD2. TRBV5-3 is an open reading frame, and its role is uncertain. This CDR3 spans 16 amino acids. DNA of the CDR3: TGTGCACTACCGGGACTAGCGGGGAAAAGCTCCTACGAGCAGTACGTC. Translating it yields CALPGLAGKSSYEQYV.

This chain joins TRBV4-3 and TRBJ2-3; weak D call: TRBD1 (6 bases). Trimming left V 1 base short and J 1 base short, with 15 bases between. The CDR3 has 17 amino acids. Germline values: CDR1 LGHNA, CDR2 YSLEER. DNA of the CDR3: TGCGCCAGCAGCCAAGGCCGGACAGTGGTAGGCACAGATACGCAGTATTTT. Translation: CASSQGRTVVGTDTQYF.

V gene TRBV5-6 combines with J gene TRBJ2-3; D ambiguous. The CDR3 spans 14 residues. V lost 1 base and J lost 2, with 8 bases in between. The germline CDR1 and CDR2 sequences are SGHDT and YYEEEE. The CDR3 DNA sequence: TGTGCCAGCAGCTTGTTCAGAAACACAGATACGCAGTATTTT. Residues: CASSLFRNTDTQYF.

The V and J genes are TRBV18 and TRBJ2-7, with D unresolved. There are 14 residues in the CDR3. V dropped 3 bases and J dropped 3 bases, with 12 bases sitting between them. Germline CDR1 and CDR2: KGHSH and LQKENI. The CDR3 loop reads CASSPTRHSYEQYV. CDR3 sequence (DNA): TGTGCCAGCTCACCCACACGTCACAGCTACGAGCAGTACGTC.

In its sample, this clone was seen a few times. This chain joins TRBV6-5 and TRBJ1-1; D is uncertain. Germline V CDR1 and CDR2: MNHEY, SVGAGI. The CDR3 is 14 amino acids. V lost 6 bases and J lost 7, with 18 bases in between. The CDR3 region has the DNA TGTGCCAGCAGAGCTCCCGACAACGGATATGAAGCTTTCTTT. Translating gives CASRAPDNGYEAFF.

The chain employs TRBV30 and TRBJ1-4; D might be TRBD1 (5 bases). The CDR3 runs 15 residues. Germline CDR1 GTSNPN, CDR2 SVGIG (reference sequence). With 0 bases removed from V and 5 bases from J, the gap between germline ends came to 13 bases. The CDR3 DNA is TGTGCCTGGAGTGTATGGAGCAGGGTCAATGAAAAACTGTTTTTT. Amino acid sequence: CAWSVWSRVNEKLFF. The full variable domain, rest sourced from reference TRBV30 and TRBJ1-4, is SQTIHQWPATLVQPVGSPLSLECTVEGTSNPNLYWYRQAAGRGLQLLFYSVGIGQISSEVPQNLSASRPQDRQFILSSKKLLLSDSGFYLCAWSVWSRVNEKLFFGSGTQLSVL.

The chain carries TRBV9 and TRBJ1-6; TRBD1 might be the D (5 bases). This CDR3 comprises 15 residues. Trimming removed 0 bases from V and 7 bases from J, with 11 bases in between. Germline V gives CDR1 SGDLS, CDR2 YYNGEE. The CDR3 sequence: CASSVVDSLNSPLHF. The CDR3 DNA sequence: TGTGCCAGCAGCGTAGTAGACAGCCTAAATTCACCCCTCCACTTT.

This clone was seen once. The J gene is TRBJ1-2, the V gene TRBV18; 9 bases are shared with TRBD1. V was clipped by 4 bases and J by 2 bases; unmatched bases: 8. Germline loops: CDR1 KGHSH, CDR2 LQKENI. The CDR3 is 16 residues long. Here the CDR3 reads CASSLGQGSGNYGYTF. Here the CDR3 DNA reads TGTGCCAGCTCACTCGGACAGGGGTCGGGAAACTATGGCTACACCTTC.

This clone was seen ten or more times. V is TRBV14 and J is TRBJ1-5, with 7 bases that match TRBD1. J was trimmed by 7 bases and V by 4 bases; bases with no gene match: 4. Germline CDR1 reads SGHDN; CDR2 reads FVKESK. CDR3 length: 13 amino acids. In DNA, the CDR3 is TGTGCCAGCAGCCGTGGACAGGCGCAGCCCCAGCATTTT. Amino acids: CASSRGQAQPQHF.